These 3 T cell receptor beta chains were all obtained from the same sample, sequenced in a study of T cell responses to AZD1222 COVID-19 vaccine. Produced via immunoSEQ multiplex PCR; TCRdb's table is partial and in-frame only. This sample yields fewer than 300,000 clones, of which roughly 93% are seen a single time; 0.55% belongs to the top ten. Source: peripheral blood, taken on day 0 of AZD1222 vaccination. The source of these receptors is an adult in good health.

In its sample, this clone was seen once. V usage is TRBV4-2 and J usage is TRBJ2-7; 9 bases map to TRBD2. This CDR3 comprises 15 residues. The germline V gene encodes CDR1 LGHNA and CDR2 YNFKEQ. The V gene end was trimmed by 8 bases and the J gene end by 1 base; junction bases not matched to a gene: 9. CDR3 sequence: CASRGGLAGSYEQYF. The CDR3 DNA is TGTGCCAGCCGGGGGGGGCTAGCGGGATCCTACGAGCAGTACTTC.

Only a few counts were recorded for this clone. This rearrangement joins TRBV10-2 to TRBJ2-7, with D tentatively TRBD1 (5 bases). In germline, CDR1 is WSHSY, CDR2 SAAADI. Trimming removed 2 bases at V and 5 bases at J, with 7 bases between. CDR3 length equals 12 residues. CDR3 DNA: TGCGCCAGCAGTGAGCAGGGCCACGAGCAGTACTTC. Translating gives CASSEQGHEQYF.

The rearrangement uses TRBV18 and TRBJ1-5; 8 bases map to TRBD1. The CDR3 extends over 14 amino acids. After removal of 5 bases from V and 5 bases from J, the junction contained 5 bases not matched to a gene. The germline CDR1 and CDR2 sequences are KGHSH and LQKENI. As DNA, the CDR3 is TGTGCCAGCTCATCGGACAGGGTATATCAGCCCCAGCATTTT. Encoded protein: CASSSDRVYQPQHF.